The 13 T cell receptor beta chains below come from one sample, sequenced in a study of CD8 T cells in Susac syndrome. The RNA input was roughly 0.45 to 1 ug, and it was reverse transcribed with random hexamers. TCRdb reprocessed the immunoSEQ multiplex PCR reads via MiXCR and lists one record per CDR3 protein. The sample comprises 80,000 to 90,000 distinct CDR3 sequences, more than 85% of which are singletons, and under 0.5% rests with the top ten. Specimen: CD8+ T cells from PBMCs. The receptors come from a human donor with Susac syndrome.

The chain couples TRBV30 to TRBJ1-1; D is ambiguous. Germline V lookup: CDR1 GTSNPN, CDR2 SVGIG (reference sequence). The CDR3 spans 12 residues. The V end was cut by 0 bases, the J end by 0 bases, with 2 bases between. The CDR3 DNA reads as TGTGCCTGGAGTGTATTGAACACTGAAGCTTTCTTT. Amino acids: CAWSVLNTEAFF.

The chain carries TRBV13 and TRBJ2-5, with a tentative D call TRBD2 (5 bases). This CDR3 spans 15 amino acids. Germline CDR1 and CDR2: PRHDT and FYEKMQ (reference sequence). Between the trimmed V and J ends, which lost 4 bases and 2 bases, there was a span of 14 bases. Here the CDR3 DNA reads TGTGCCAGCAGCTCACGACGGACGGGACAAGAGACCCAGTACTTC. Amino acids: CASSSRRTGQETQYF.

The chain uses TRBV2 and TRBJ2-3; the match to TRBD2 covers 9 bases. The CDR3 sequence is 16 residues long. Germline trimming cut 6 bases from V and 2 bases from J; bases unmatched to any gene: 9. CDR1 and CDR2 (germline): SNHLY, FYNNEI. CDR3 amino acids: CASRDSGSPATDTQYF. The CDR3 nucleotides read TGTGCCAGCAGGGATAGCGGGAGTCCCGCCACAGATACGCAGTATTTT.

The J gene is TRBJ2-5, the V gene TRBV3-1; TRBD2 agrees at 9 bases. The J segment lost 5 bases and the V segment lost 7 bases, leaving 11 bases of the junction unmatched. The CDR3 loop spans 15 amino acids. In germline, CDR1 is LGHDT, CDR2 YNNKEL (reference sequence). The CDR3 sequence: CASNPRPSGTETQYF. In DNA, the CDR3 is TGTGCCAGCAACCCCCGTCCTAGCGGGACTGAGACCCAGTACTTC.

The chain uses TRBV29-1 and TRBJ1-1; unclear D gene. V was shortened by 3 bases and J by 6 bases, with 11 bases between the two germline ends. This CDR3 contains 12 residues. The germline gives CDR1 SQVTM, CDR2 ANQGSEA. As DNA, the CDR3 is TGCAGCGTTGAGTTCGGTGGCGCTGAAGCTTTCTTT. It is translated as CSVEFGGAEAFF. Based on the CDR3 plus reference TRBV29-1 and TRBJ1-1, the full variable domain is SAVISQKPSRDICQRGTSLTIQCQVDSQVTMMFWYRQQPGQSLTLIATANQGSEATYESGFVIDKFPISRPNLTFSTLTVSNMSPEDSSIYLCSVEFGGAEAFFGQGTRLTVV.

This sequence joins TRBV29-1 and TRBJ2-3, with D uncertain. The V gene's germline CDR1 is SQVTM and CDR2 ANQGSEA. The CDR3 covers 15 residues. V dropped 1 base and J dropped 4 bases, with 15 bases sitting between them. CDR3 residues: CSVEGSEETADTQYF. In DNA form, the CDR3 reads TGCAGCGTTGAAGGTTCTGAGGAGACCGCAGATACGCAGTATTTT.

This clonotype was seen only once. The chain uses TRBV4-2 and TRBJ2-1; TRBD2 agrees at 13 bases. Germline lookup yields CDR1 LGHNA and CDR2 YNFKEQ. Trimming at V came to 0 bases and at J to 5 bases, leaving 7 bases not matched to a gene. CDR3 size: 18 residues. CDR3 nucleotide sequence: TGTGCCAGCAGCCAAGAAGTCGGACTAGCGGGAGTGGACAATGAGCAGTTCTTC. As protein: CASSQEVGLAGVDNEQFF.

The chain is built from TRBV5-4 and TRBJ1-3; possibly TRBD1 for D (6 bases). Germline-derived CDR1 and CDR2 are SGHNT and YYREEE (reference sequence). V lost 4 bases and J lost 4, with 12 bases in between. The CDR3 totals 14 residues. CDR3: CASSLQGTGNTIYF. CDR3 sequence (DNA): TGTGCCAGCAGCCTACAGGGTACCGGAAACACCATATATTTT. The whole variable domain, filled in from reference TRBV5-4 and TRBJ1-3, reads ETGVTQSPTHLIKTRGQQVTLRCSSQSGHNTVSWYQQALGQGPQFIFQYYREEENGRGNFPPRFSGLQFPNYSSELNVNALELDDSALYLCASSLQGTGNTIYFGEGSWLTVV.

The chain employs TRBV3-1 and TRBJ2-2; D unclear. Germline V gives CDR1 LGHDT, CDR2 YNNKEL (reference sequence). The CDR3 consists of 16 residues. V was shortened by 4 bases and J by 2 bases, with 14 bases between the two germline ends. In DNA, the CDR3 is TGTGCCAGCAGCCCAAAGAAAGGGATTAACACCGGGGAGCTGTTTTTT. Its protein product is CASSPKKGINTGELFF.

V is TRBV27 and J is TRBJ2-5; no clear D gene. The V end lost 5 bases, the J end lost 4 bases, and 8 bases lay between the germline ends. The germline V gene encodes CDR1 MNHEY and CDR2 SMNVEV (reference sequence). The length of the CDR3 is 12 residues. The CDR3 bases are TGTGCCAGCAGTGCCCCAGGAGAGACCCAGTACTTC. Translating it yields CASSAPGETQYF.

The table lists this clonotype with a count of one. This sequence joins TRBV12-3 or TRBV12-4 and TRBJ2-1; 9 bases match TRBD1. Trimming cost V 6 bases and J 7 bases; bases outside gene matches: 10. The CDR3 extends over 15 amino acids. CDR3 protein: CASSPGTGHWNEQFF. As DNA, the CDR3 is TGTGCCAGCAGCCCTGGGACAGGGCATTGGAATGAGCAGTTCTTC.

The rearrangement joins TRBV13 to TRBJ2-7; 7 nucleotides line up with TRBD1. V was pared by 6 bases and J by 4 bases, with 9 bases of the junction left unmatched. The CDR3 length is 14 residues. The germline CDR1 and CDR2 sequences are PRHDT and FYEKMQ (reference sequence). This CDR3 is CASSSRDSEYEQYF. The CDR3, as DNA: TGTGCCAGCAGTTCCCGGGACAGTGAGTACGAGCAGTACTTC.

The chain uses TRBV6-5 and TRBJ1-1; 7 bases line up with TRBD1. The V gene end was trimmed by 0 bases and the J gene end by 7 bases; junction bases not matched to a gene: 8. Germline V gene lookup returns CDR1 MNHEY and CDR2 SVGAGI. The CDR3 sequence is 15 residues long. This CDR3 reads CASSYSEGAAGEAFF. For the CDR3, the DNA is TGTGCCAGCAGTTACTCGGAGGGGGCCGCGGGTGAAGCTTTCTTT.